This TCR beta chain was sequenced during a study of blood T cell repertoires in COVID-19 (TCRdb year 2020). At the level of the whole study: Collaborator samples came from the United States, Italy and Spain and covered acute and convalescent phases of COVID-19. The material from the prospective study consisted of cDNA or gDNA derived from T cells, B-cell-depleted T cells, or PBMCs. The dataset comprised deeply sampled blood TCRbeta repertoires from subjects exposed to, actively infected with, or recovered from COVID-19. The repertoires were released in a freely available public database meant as a resource for research on the immune response to SARS-CoV-2. The samples were drawn from the first 160 participants of the ongoing ImmuneRACE study and from some 1,300 subjects provided by 6 global collaborators. Sample metadata almost always included a de-identified subject ID, COVID-19 status, age in years and sex. Where HLA class I and class II types were available, the types were taken from metadata supplied by the sample provider, not from assay-based typing. Points the paper makes about the study in general: The amount of clinical and demographic metadata varied by source and participant and was provided uncurated.

One collaborating source in Seattle enrolled patients during active infection and followed them longitudinally through the course of disease. Collaborating institutions collected whole blood in K2EDTA tubes following their own protocols. For TCRbeta analysis, collaborators shipped samples as frozen whole blood, isolated PBMCs, or DNA extracted from either of those sample types. TCRbeta CDR3 regions were amplified from genomic DNA by means of the immunoSEQ Assay, a bias-controlled multiplex PCR. The study's own analysis went as follows. The number of nucleated cells in each sample was estimated from the amplification of reference gene primers within the assay. Sequence reads were collapsed and filtered to measure the absolute abundance of every unique TCRbeta CDR3 rearrangement. For each sample, productive Simpson clonality was calculated by taking the square root of Simpson's diversity index across productive rearrangements. Sourced from immuneACCESS, this table was stored by TCRdb with only in-frame sequences that have V and J called. A share of the clones is absent; for the studies checked, an unresolved V gene accounts for under half, and the remainder has no known explanation. That table furnishes V, J and clone size, whereas the DNA furnished D and trimming. The sample table records 300,000 to 450,000 clones; about 89% of these occur just once. The top ten clones comprise approximately 3% of the sample.

Of note for this clone: The antigen this receptor binds is unknown. No clone much larger than this one lies a single base away; base qualities are absent.

This clonotype was obtained from a woman aged 25 to 39 with COVID-19, enrolled during active disease. Input material: peripheral blood.

CDR3 sequence: CASRTSGSRFGNEQFF. The DNA sequence is given as TGCGCCAGTCGAACTAGCGGGAGTAGGTTTGGAAATGAGCAGTTCTTC. The chain was built from TRBV5-1 and TRBJ2-1, and TRBD2 aligns with 11 junction nucleotides. The CDR3 contains 16 residues, cysteine and phenylalanine counted. The DNA shown is the 48-base CDR3, in frame from base 1. Via the germline V gene, CDR1 is SGHRS and CDR2 YFSETQ. Here V drops 8 bases and J drops 7 bases, and the junction holds 14 bases not matched to any gene.